This is a list of T cell receptor beta chains from one sample in a study of CD8+ T cells in alopecia areata. Only in-frame clones appear in the TCRdb table, and some are missing; sequencing was by immunoSEQ multiplex PCR. Among 9,500 to 15,000 clones listed, about three fifths were seen once. Sequencing was carried out using skin. The source of these receptors is a human donor with alopecia areata. Both conserved end residues are trimmed from each CDR3. Fields, in order: V gene, J gene, CDR3 protein.

>TRBV7-9|TRBJ2-2
ASSLTGLGTGELF
>TRBV27|TRBJ1-1
ASSLGWGKWDSMNTEAF
>TRBV27|TRBJ1-1
ASSLKGQSRIGTEAF
>TRBV14|TRBJ2-3
ASSQETRTQY
>TRBV2|TRBJ2-3
ASSEGLAGSL
>TRBV5-4|TRBJ1-2
ASSLGVGTAAKDYGYT
>TRBV11-2|TRBJ2-5
ASSLAEGYQETQY
>TRBV7-9|TRBJ2-1
ASSSLNPRPLGYNEQF
>TRBV7-6|TRBJ2-3
ASSPSLAGGRNTQY
>TRBV7-3|TRBJ1-2
ASSGVTGFVRYGYT
>TRBV19|TRBJ2-3
ASSLAGSTDTQY
>TRBV7-9|TRBJ2-7
ASSYRDLTYEQY
>TRBV4-1|TRBJ2-7
ASSHRTSGLAYEQY
>TRBV28|TRBJ2-6
ASSFASGISGANVLT
>TRBV7-3|TRBJ2-3
ASGRDTADTQY
>TRBV7-9|TRBJ2-7
ASSTRVSSDEQY